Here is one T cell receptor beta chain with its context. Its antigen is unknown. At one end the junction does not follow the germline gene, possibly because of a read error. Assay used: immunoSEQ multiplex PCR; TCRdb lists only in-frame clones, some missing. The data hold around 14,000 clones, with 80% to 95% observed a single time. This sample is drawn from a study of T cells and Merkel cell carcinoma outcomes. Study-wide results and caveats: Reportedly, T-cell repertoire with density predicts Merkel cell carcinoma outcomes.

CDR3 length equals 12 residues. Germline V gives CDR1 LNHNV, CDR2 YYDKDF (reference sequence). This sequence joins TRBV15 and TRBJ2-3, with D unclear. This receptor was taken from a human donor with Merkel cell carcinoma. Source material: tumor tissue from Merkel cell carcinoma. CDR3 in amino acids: CASSESGVTQYF. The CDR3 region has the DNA TGTGCCTCCAGTGAGAGTGGGGTTACGCAGTATTTT.